This is a list of T cell receptor beta chains from one sample in a study of technical replicates of blood from several donors. Using immunoSEQ multiplex PCR, the repertoire was profiled, and TCRdb retains in-frame clones only, with some absent. The table lists about 82,000 clones, under 96% of them singletons. Sequencing was carried out using T cells isolated from PBMCs. These receptors were taken from a human donor in good health. The CDR3 runs from the conserved cysteine through the conserved F or W. The order of the fields is D gene, J gene, CDR3 length, V gene, CDR3 protein, CDR3 DNA. A D gene is named only where the DNA matches it firmly.

>TRBD2|TRBJ2-3|15|TRBV6-5
CASGLAGVGTDTQYF
TGTGCCAGCGGTCTAGCGGGAGTGGGCACAGATACGCAGTATTTT
>NA|TRBJ2-7|11|TRBV19
CASSISSEQYF
TGTGCCAGTAGTATTTCGTCCGAGCAGTACTTC
>NA|TRBJ2-7|12|TRBV4-2
CASSQDGYEQYF
TGTGCCAGCAGCCAAGACGGTTACGAGCAGTACTTC
>NA|TRBJ2-7|14|TRBV29-1
CSVGQDSTLGEQYF
TGCAGCGTTGGGCAGGATTCCACTTTGGGCGAGCAGTACTTC
>NA|TRBJ2-4|14|TRBV25-1
CASSESPLGNIQYF
TGTGCCAGCAGTGAAAGTCCTCTCGGGAACATTCAGTACTTC
>NA|TRBJ1-5|13|TRBV27
CASSVGGNQPQHF
TGTGCCAGCAGCGTAGGGGGCAATCAGCCCCAGCATTTT
>NA|TRBJ1-3|15|TRBV6-5
CASSTGVRTGNTIYF
TGTGCCAGCAGTACCGGGGTTAGGACTGGAAACACCATATATTTT
>NA|TRBJ2-3|16|TRBV2
CASSELTRVGGDTQYF
TGTGCCAGCAGTGAATTAACCCGGGTGGGGGGAGATACGCAGTATTTT
>NA|TRBJ2-5|14|TRBV5-1
CASSRELDQETQYF
TGCGCCAGCAGCCGTGAACTGGACCAAGAGACCCAGTACTTC
>TRBD2|TRBJ2-1|14|TRBV9
CASRSSGKGNEQFF
TGTGCCAGCCGGTCTAGCGGGAAAGGCAATGAGCAGTTCTTC
>NA|TRBJ1-2|13|TRBV7-2
CASSLEENYGYTF
TGTGCCAGCAGCTTAGAGGAGAACTATGGCTACACCTTC
>NA|TRBJ1-4|14|TRBV28
CASSFSRDPEKLFF
TGTGCCAGCAGTTTTTCCAGGGATCCTGAAAAACTGTTTTTT
>NA|TRBJ2-6|16|TRBV27
CASSQKGYSGANVLTF
TGTGCCAGCAGTCAAAAGGGGTATTCTGGGGCCAACGTCCTGACTTTC
>NA|TRBJ1-5|13|TRBV4-1
CASSQDRYQPQHF
TGCGCCAGCAGCCAAGATAGATACCAGCCCCAGCATTTT
>NA|TRBJ1-3|14|TRBV5-1
CASSWGDDGNTIYF
TGCGCCAGCAGCTGGGGAGATGATGGAAACACCATATATTTT
>NA|TRBJ1-2|14|TRBV7-2
CASSDMRGPYGYTF
TGTGCCAGCAGCGATATGCGGGGCCCCTATGGCTACACCTTC
>NA|TRBJ1-4|14|TRBV19
CASLERTTNEKLFF
TGTGCCAGTTTGGAGCGCACAACTAATGAAAAACTGTTTTTT
>NA|TRBJ2-5|14|TRBV18
CASSPGTPQETQYF
TGTGCCAGCTCACCCGGGACACCGCAAGAGACCCAGTACTTC
>NA|TRBJ2-3|17|TRBV4-2
CASSQALGGSVPDTQYF
TGTGCCAGCAGCCAAGCCCTAGGTGGGAGCGTCCCAGATACGCAGTATTTT